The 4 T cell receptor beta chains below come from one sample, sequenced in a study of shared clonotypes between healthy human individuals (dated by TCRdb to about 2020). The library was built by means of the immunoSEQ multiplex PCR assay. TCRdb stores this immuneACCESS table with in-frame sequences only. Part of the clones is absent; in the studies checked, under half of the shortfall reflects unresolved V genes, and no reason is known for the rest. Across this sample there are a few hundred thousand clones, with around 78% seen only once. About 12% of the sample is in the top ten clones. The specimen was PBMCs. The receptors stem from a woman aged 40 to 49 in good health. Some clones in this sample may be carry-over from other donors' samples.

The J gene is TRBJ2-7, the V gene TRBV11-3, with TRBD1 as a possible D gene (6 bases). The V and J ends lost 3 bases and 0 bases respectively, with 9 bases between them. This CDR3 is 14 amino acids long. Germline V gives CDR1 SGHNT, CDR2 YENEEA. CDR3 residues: CASSFRGSSYEQYF. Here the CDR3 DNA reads TGTGCCAGCAGCTTCAGGGGCAGCTCCTACGAGCAGTACTTC.

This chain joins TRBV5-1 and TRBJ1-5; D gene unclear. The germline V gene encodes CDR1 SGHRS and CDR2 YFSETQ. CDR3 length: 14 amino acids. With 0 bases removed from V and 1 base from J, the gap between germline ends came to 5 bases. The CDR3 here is CASSLDSSNQPQHF. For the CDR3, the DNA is TGCGCCAGCAGCTTGGACAGCAGCAATCAGCCCCAGCATTTT.

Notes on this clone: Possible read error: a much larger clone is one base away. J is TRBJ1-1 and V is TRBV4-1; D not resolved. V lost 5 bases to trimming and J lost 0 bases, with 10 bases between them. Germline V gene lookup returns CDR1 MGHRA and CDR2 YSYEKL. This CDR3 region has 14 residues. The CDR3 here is CASSSELLNTEAFF. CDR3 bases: TGCGCCAGCAGCTCCGAGTTGCTGAACACTGAAGCTTTCTTT.

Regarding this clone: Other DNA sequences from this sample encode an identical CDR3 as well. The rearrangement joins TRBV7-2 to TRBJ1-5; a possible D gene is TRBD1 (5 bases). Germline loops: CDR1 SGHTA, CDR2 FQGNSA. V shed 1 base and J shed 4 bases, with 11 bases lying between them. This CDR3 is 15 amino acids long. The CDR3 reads CASSLVLGGNQPQHF. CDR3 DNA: TGTGCCAGCAGCTTAGTTTTGGGGGGAAATCAGCCCCAGCATTTT.